This T cell receptor beta chain is drawn from a study of cytomegalovirus exposure and HLA in healthy donors. Study-level information: Genotyping of more than 300 donors showed that 80% to 85% belonged to the Caucasian-associated ancestry cluster.

Findings and limits, study-wide: Available immune exposure information was restricted to CMV serostatus only. Analysis was carried out at a later point, and it linked a missense DCLRE1C variant to TCR beta V- and J-gene trimming.

CDR1 SGHDT and CDR2 YYEEEE come from the germline V gene. With 1 base removed from V and 1 base from J, the gap between germline ends came to 11 bases. CDR3 length: 15 amino acids. A word on this clone: What it recognizes is unknown.

The PCR ran on 60 Vbeta and 13 Jbeta primers. Sequencing used immunoSEQ multiplex PCR; TCRdb keeps in-frame clones, though not all of them. The sample contains roughly 200,000 clones, over 65% of which appear only once. This chain connects TRBV5-6 to TRBJ1-1; possible D gene TRBD1, 5 bases. This clonotype was sampled from a woman between 55 and 75 years old in good health and CMV-seropositive. The sequenced sample was PBMCs. The CDR3 reads CASSLRSTENTEAFF. The CDR3 nucleotides are TGTGCCAGCAGCTTGAGGTCGACAGAGAACACTGAAGCTTTCTTT.